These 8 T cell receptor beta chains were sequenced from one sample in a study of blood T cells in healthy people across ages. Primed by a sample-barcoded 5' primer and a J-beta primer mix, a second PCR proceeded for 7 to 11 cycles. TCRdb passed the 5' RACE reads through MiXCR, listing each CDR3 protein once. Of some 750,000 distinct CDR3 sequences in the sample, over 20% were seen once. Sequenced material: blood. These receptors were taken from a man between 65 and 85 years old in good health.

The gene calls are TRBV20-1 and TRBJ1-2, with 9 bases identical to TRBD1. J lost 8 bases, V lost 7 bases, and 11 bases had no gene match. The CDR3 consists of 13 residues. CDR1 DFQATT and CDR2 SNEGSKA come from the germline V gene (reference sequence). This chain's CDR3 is CSVGGQGGGGYTF. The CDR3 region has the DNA TGCAGTGTTGGGGGACAGGGTGGAGGCGGCTACACCTTC.

The DNA of the CDR3 is TGTGCCAGCTCACCACATACCGAGCAGTACGTC. Translation gives CASSPHTEQYV. The chain is built from TRBV18 and TRBJ2-7; D unresolved. This CDR3 comprises 11 residues. V lost 1 base and J lost 6, with 4 bases in between. The germline V gene has CDR1 KGHSH and CDR2 LQKENI.

The CDR3 DNA reads as TGTGCCACCAGCCGTCTAGCGTCCGGAGAGACCCAGTACTTC. Amino acid sequence: CATSRLASGETQYF. The V gene is TRBV6-5, the J gene TRBJ2-5, with D maybe TRBD2 (6 bases). This CDR3 has 14 residues. The V gene lost 10 bases and the J gene lost 4 bases, with 19 bases spanning the gap. Germline-derived CDR1 and CDR2 are MNHEY and SVGAGI.

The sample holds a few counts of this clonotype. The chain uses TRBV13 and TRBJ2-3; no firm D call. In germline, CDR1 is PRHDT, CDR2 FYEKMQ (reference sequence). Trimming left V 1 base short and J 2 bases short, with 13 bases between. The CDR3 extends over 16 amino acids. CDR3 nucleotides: TGTGCCAGCAGCTTAGCCCTTGGCGGTTACACAGATACGCAGTATTTT. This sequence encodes CASSLALGGYTDTQYF.

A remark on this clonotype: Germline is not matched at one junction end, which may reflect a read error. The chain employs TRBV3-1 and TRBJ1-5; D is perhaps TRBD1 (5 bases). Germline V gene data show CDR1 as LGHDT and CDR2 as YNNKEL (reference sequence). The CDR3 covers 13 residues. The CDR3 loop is CAGSRGDNQPQHF. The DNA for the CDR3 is TGTGCCGGCAGCCGGGGGGACAATCAGCCCCAGCATTTT.

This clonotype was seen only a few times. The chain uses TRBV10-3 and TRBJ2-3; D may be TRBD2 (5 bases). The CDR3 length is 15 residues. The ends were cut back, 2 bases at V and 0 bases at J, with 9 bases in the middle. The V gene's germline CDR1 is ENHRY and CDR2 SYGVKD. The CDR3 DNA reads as TGTGCCATCAGTGAGAGCGGTGCTAGCACAGATACGCAGTATTTT. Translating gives CAISESGASTDTQYF.

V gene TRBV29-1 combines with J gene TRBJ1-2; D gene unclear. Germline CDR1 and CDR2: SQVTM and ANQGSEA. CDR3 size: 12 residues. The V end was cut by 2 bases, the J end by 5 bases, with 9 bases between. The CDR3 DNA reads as TGCAGCGTTGAACGGGGAGAATATGGCTACACCTTC. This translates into CSVERGEYGYTF.

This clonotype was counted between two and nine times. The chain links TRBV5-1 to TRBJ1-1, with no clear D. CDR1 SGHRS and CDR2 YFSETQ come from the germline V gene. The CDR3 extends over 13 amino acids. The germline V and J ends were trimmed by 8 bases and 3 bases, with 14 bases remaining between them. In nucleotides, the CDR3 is TGCGCCAGTCAGGTTTTAGAACACACTGAAGCTTTCTTT. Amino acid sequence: CASQVLEHTEAFF.